The clone carrying this TCR beta chain came up once. These data come from a study of blood T cell repertoires in COVID-19. Study information: PBMCs, B-cell-depleted T cells, or T cells provided the cDNA or gDNA that made up the material.

Assay: immunoSEQ multiplex PCR; the TCRdb copy retains only in-frame clones and omits some. Found here are 30,000 to 35,000 clones, 87% of them singletons; the top ten hold roughly 44%. The receptor was derived from a human donor in a cohort sampled during active COVID-19. Source material: peripheral blood.

The CDR3, as DNA: TGTGCCAGTAGTCCGGGACAGGGACATCAGCCCCAGCATTTT. Translation gives CASSPGQGHQPQHF. The chain has TRBV19 and TRBJ1-5; 9 bases fit TRBD1. The CDR3 runs 14 residues. The germline V gene has CDR1 LNHDA and CDR2 SQIVND (reference sequence). J lost 5 bases, V lost 5 bases, and 4 bases had no gene match.